This T cell receptor (beta chain) is from a study of identical twins. The germline V gene has CDR1 LGHNT and CDR2 FRNRAP. V lost 7 bases to trimming and J lost 1 base, with 9 bases between them. This CDR3 region has 13 residues. Note on this clonotype: Its antigen is not identified.

TCRdb reprocessed the 5' RACE reads via MiXCR and lists one record per CDR3 protein. The sample contains roughly 490,000 distinct CDR3 sequences, over 11% of which appear only once. Study-wide results and caveats: Modelling approaches yielded underestimates of out-of-frame TCR alpha sharing between monozygotic twins.

A further study also used this sample, focusing on yellow fever vaccine responses in identical twins.

The TCR sequence derives from a woman in her late teens or twenties in good health. This sequence joins TRBV12-5 and TRBJ2-3; no firm D call. The sequencing input was CD4+ T cells sorted from blood. The CDR3 DNA is TGTGCTAGTGAACTCTCTGGCACAGATACGCAGTATTTT. It yields the protein CASELSGTDTQYF.